This TCR beta chain was captured in a study of radiation and T cells in renal cell carcinoma. The CDR3 extends over 12 amino acids. CDR1 is SGDLS, CDR2 YYNGEE, per germline. The V end lost 5 bases, the J end lost 8 bases, and 13 bases lay between the germline ends. Indicated time point: blood 4 weeks post-SBRT, at nephrectomy. Stated treatment: 15 Gy SBRT to primary tumor, nephrectomy 4 weeks later. TCRdb's copy holds only in-frame clones and misses some; the assay was immunoSEQ multiplex PCR. This sample has roughly 170,000 clones; roughly 90% occur once, and the top ten carry 10% to 12%. This sequence originates from a woman between 45 and 60 years old with renal cell carcinoma. The chain is built from TRBV9 and TRBJ1-2; D is ambiguous. This specimen consisted of blood, obtained from a patient whose treatment included radiotherapy and nephrectomy. The CDR3 protein is CASSGRGYGYTF. In nucleotides, the CDR3 is TGTGCCAGCAGTGGTCGGGGATACGGCTACACCTTC. Combining the CDR3 with reference TRBV9 and TRBJ1-2 gives the whole variable domain DSGVTQTPKHLITATGQRVTLRCSPRSGDLSVYWYQQSLDQGLQFLIQYYNGEERAKGNILERFSAQQFPDLHSELNLSSLELGDSALYFCASSGRGYGYTFGSGTRLTVV.